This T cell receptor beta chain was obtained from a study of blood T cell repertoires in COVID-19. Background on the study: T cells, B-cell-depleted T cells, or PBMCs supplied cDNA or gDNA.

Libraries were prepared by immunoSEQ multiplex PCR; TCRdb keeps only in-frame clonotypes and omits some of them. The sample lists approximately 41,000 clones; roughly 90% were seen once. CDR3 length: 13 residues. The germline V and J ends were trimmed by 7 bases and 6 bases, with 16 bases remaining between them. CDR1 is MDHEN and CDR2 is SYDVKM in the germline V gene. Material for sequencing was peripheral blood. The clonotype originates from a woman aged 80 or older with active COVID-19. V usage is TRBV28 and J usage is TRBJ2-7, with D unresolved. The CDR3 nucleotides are TGTGCCAGCACCCCCTTCGCCCGCGGCGAGCAGTACTTC. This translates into CASTPFARGEQYF.